The 21 T cell receptor beta chains in this list originate from one sample, sequenced in a study of CD8+ T cells in alopecia areata. Treatment in this sample: oral pan-JAK inhibitor, 5-10 mg twice daily. The authors extracted RNA and reverse transcribed it into cDNA as the sequencing template. Profiling relied on immunoSEQ multiplex PCR, and the TCRdb table lists in-frame clones only, not all of them. The sample has some 42,000 clones, 92% seen once. The specimen comprised CD8+ T cells sorted from blood, sampled at week 24, from a patient treated with tofacitinib. Every receptor here comes from a human donor with alopecia areata.

The rearrangement joins TRBV30 to TRBJ2-7, with 9 bases that match TRBD1. Unmatched junction bases numbered 2, after V lost 3 bases and J lost 5 bases. In germline, CDR1 is GTSNPN, CDR2 SVGIG (reference sequence). The CDR3 totals 12 residues. The CDR3: CAWSGTGNEQYF. The CDR3 DNA reads TGTGCCTGGAGCGGGACAGGGAACGAGCAGTACTTC.

This sequence joins TRBV5-6 and TRBJ2-3; D not certain. CDR3 size: 14 residues. Trimming removed 2 bases from V and 1 base from J, with 8 bases in between. Per the germline V gene, CDR1 is SGHDT and CDR2 is YYEEEE. The CDR3 bases are TGTGCCAGCAGCTTCCGGACCCGCACAGATACGCAGTATTTT. Amino acid sequence: CASSFRTRTDTQYF.

The chain combines TRBV14 with TRBJ2-7; D uncertain. The V end lost 0 bases, the J end lost 0 bases, and 12 bases lay between the germline ends. The CDR3 runs 16 residues. The germline gives CDR1 SGHDN, CDR2 FVKESK. CDR3 region: CASSQDRNSGSYEQYF. Here the CDR3 DNA reads TGTGCCAGCAGCCAAGACAGGAATTCCGGCTCCTACGAGCAGTACTTC.

V is TRBV7-6 and J is TRBJ2-7, with 9 positions matching TRBD1. Trimming at V came to 4 bases and at J to 5 bases, leaving 6 bases not matched to a gene. Germline lookup yields CDR1 SGHVS and CDR2 FNYEAQ. The CDR3 sequence is 14 residues long. CDR3 sequence reads: CASSSGQGKDEQYF. In DNA form, the CDR3 reads TGTGCCAGCAGCTCGGGACAGGGTAAAGACGAGCAGTACTTC.

This clone was observed a single time. The chain has TRBV5-4 and TRBJ2-1; D is uncertain. CDR3 length equals 14 residues. CDR1 is SGHNT and CDR2 is YYREEE in the germline V gene (reference sequence). Trimming removed 0 bases at V and 7 bases at J, with 11 bases between. Written as DNA, the CDR3 is TGTGCCAGCAGCTTGGGCTCTAGTGCGAATGAGCAGTTCTTC. It encodes CASSLGSSANEQFF.

V usage is TRBV5-1 and J usage is TRBJ2-1, with D perhaps TRBD1 or TRBD2 (5 bases each). The CDR3 length is 16 residues. Germline values: CDR1 SGHRS, CDR2 YFSETQ. Between the trimmed V and J ends, which lost 2 bases and 5 bases, there was a span of 17 bases. DNA of the CDR3: TGCGCCAGCAGCTTACTGGGGACGGCGATGAACAATGAGCAGTTCTTC. Its translation: CASSLLGTAMNNEQFF.

The chain employs TRBV6-1 and TRBJ2-1; D is perhaps TRBD2 (5 bases). This CDR3 comprises 13 residues. Per germline, CDR1 MNHNS and CDR2 SASEGT. V lost 5 bases to trimming and J lost 3 bases, with 8 bases between them. CDR3 loop: CASSPRDYNEQFF. CDR3 DNA sequence: TGTGCCAGCAGTCCCCGGGACTACAATGAGCAGTTCTTC.

The rearrangement uses TRBV7-2 and TRBJ2-7, with D possibly matching TRBD2 (6 bases). With 1 base removed from V and 2 bases from J, the gap between germline ends came to 9 bases. CDR3 length equals 14 residues. Germline V gene data show CDR1 as SGHTA and CDR2 as FQGNSA. Here the CDR3 reads CASSLVGGTYEQYF. CDR3 in DNA: TGTGCCAGCAGCTTAGTGGGGGGAACCTACGAGCAGTACTTC.

This chain links TRBV27 with TRBJ1-5; D is unresolved. Germline CDR1 MNHEY, CDR2 SMNVEV (reference sequence). The CDR3 loop spans 15 amino acids. The germline V and J ends were trimmed by 2 bases and 0 bases, with 8 bases remaining between them. The CDR3 region is CASSLGPNSNQPQHF. CDR3 nucleotide sequence: TGTGCCAGCAGTTTAGGACCCAATAGCAATCAGCCCCAGCATTTT.

As for this clone: No conserved phenylalanine or tryptophan is present at the end of the CDR3, so a read error is the likely explanation. The DNA is left out, because the CDR3 cannot be placed on it with certainty; the CDR3 is given as TCRdb lists it. The chain has TRBV5-4 and TRBJ2-7; no DNA check was done on the table's D call, TRBD2. The CDR3 numbers 12 amino acids, ends counted. Germline CDR1 is SGHNT and CDR2 is YYREEE (reference sequence). CDR3 in amino acids: CASSLGVDSPIL.

On this clone itself: Its ends do not fully match the called genes, so a read error is possible. The chain uses TRBV7-3 and TRBJ2-3, with D uncertain. The germline V gene encodes CDR1 SGHTA and CDR2 FQGTGA. This CDR3 is 13 amino acids long. CDR3: CASSLIRTDTQYF. The CDR3 DNA reads as TGTGCCAGCAGCTTGATCCGCACGGATACGCAGTATTTT. The full variable domain, rest sourced from reference TRBV7-3 and TRBJ2-3, is GAGVSQTPSNKVTEKGKYVELRCDPISGHTALYWYRQSLGQGPEFLIYFQGTGAADDSGLPNDRFFAVRPEGSVSTLKIQRTERGDSAVYLCASSLIRTDTQYFGPGTRLTVL.

The rearrangement uses TRBV2 and TRBJ2-7, with a weak D call TRBD2 (6 bases). Germline-derived CDR1 and CDR2 are SNHLY and FYNNEI. The CDR3 length is 14 residues. V dropped 7 bases and J dropped 2 bases, with 15 bases sitting between them. As DNA, the CDR3 is TGTGCCAGCAACGGCGGGGTGGGGGCCTACGAGCAGTACTTC. Translating it yields CASNGGVGAYEQYF.

This chain uses TRBV13 with TRBJ2-5; D gene uncertain. The V gene's germline CDR1 is PRHDT and CDR2 FYEKMQ (reference sequence). V dropped 1 base and J dropped 2 bases, with 5 bases sitting between them. This CDR3 comprises 13 residues. This chain's CDR3 is CASSLVGQETQYF. The DNA of the CDR3 is TGTGCCAGCAGCTTAGTTGGGCAAGAGACCCAGTACTTC.

J is TRBJ2-1 and V is TRBV27; D possibly corresponds to TRBD2 (5 bases). V was clipped by 5 bases and J by 5 bases, with 19 bases between them. CDR3 size: 16 residues. CDR1 and CDR2 from the germline V gene are MNHEY and SMNVEV (reference sequence). The CDR3 region is CASSISFGESNNEQFF. In DNA form, the CDR3 reads TGTGCCAGCAGTATCTCATTTGGGGAGTCCAACAATGAGCAGTTCTTC.

This rearrangement joins TRBV11-2 to TRBJ2-3; D is undetermined. The germline V gene encodes CDR1 SGHAT and CDR2 FQNNGV. The CDR3 sequence is 14 residues long. The ends were cut back, 2 bases at V and 1 base at J, with 7 bases in the middle. CDR3 sequence: CASSLLWGTDTQYF. CDR3 bases: TGTGCCAGCAGCTTATTGTGGGGCACAGATACGCAGTATTTT.

The chain uses TRBV6-6 and TRBJ2-7; 8 bases align to TRBD1. The CDR3 loop spans 15 amino acids. The J segment lost 0 bases and the V segment lost 4 bases, leaving 5 bases of the junction unmatched. The germline gives CDR1 MNHNY, CDR2 SVGAGI (reference sequence). The CDR3: CASSFGQGSSYEQYF. In DNA, the CDR3 is TGTGCCAGCAGTTTCGGACAGGGAAGCTCCTACGAGCAGTACTTC.

The genes are TRBV27 and TRBJ2-2; D perhaps matches TRBD1 (6 bases). Trimming pared 4 bases from V and 6 bases from J, leaving 18 bases between. The CDR3 length is 16 residues. From germline, CDR1 is MNHEY and CDR2 SMNVEV (reference sequence). CDR3 residues: CASSSRTASGPGELFF. The CDR3 nucleotides read TGTGCCAGCAGTTCCCGGACAGCCTCCGGCCCCGGGGAGCTGTTTTTT.

The rearrangement joins TRBV7-9 to TRBJ2-3; D is uncertain. CDR1 and CDR2 (germline): SEHNR, FQNEAQ (reference sequence). CDR3 length equals 13 residues. V was trimmed by 8 bases and J by 1 base, leaving 10 bases between them. CDR3 DNA: TGTGCCAGCGCATCTGGGCGCACAGATACGCAGTATTTT. Translated, it gives CASASGRTDTQYF.

Details on this clone: This specimen includes other DNA sequences encoding the same CDR3. J is TRBJ2-7 and V is TRBV7-2; 10 bases are a match to TRBD1. The germline CDR1 and CDR2 sequences are SGHTA and FQGNSA. This CDR3 is 15 amino acids long. J lost 2 bases, V lost 1 base, and 2 bases had no gene match. The CDR3 DNA reads as TGTGCCAGCAGCTTAGAGGGACAGGGGACCTACGAGCAGTACTTC. Translated: CASSLEGQGTYEQYF.

This clone showed up just once. The gene calls are TRBV6-5 and TRBJ2-7, with TRBD1 matching over 7 bases. V lost 0 bases, J lost 2 bases, and 7 bases stayed unmatched. CDR1 and CDR2 from the germline V gene are MNHEY and SVGAGI. The CDR3 runs 16 residues. The DNA of the CDR3 is TGTGCCAGCAGTTACTCAAGGGACAGCCCTCCCTACGAGCAGTACTTC. This codes for CASSYSRDSPPYEQYF.

The chain combines TRBV4-2 with TRBJ2-7; D ambiguous. V dropped 0 bases and J dropped 2 bases, with 8 bases sitting between them. The CDR3 has 14 amino acids. Germline-derived CDR1 and CDR2 are LGHNA and YNFKEQ. CDR3 sequence (DNA): TGTGCCAGCAGCCAAGAGGACGGACCCTACGAGCAGTACTTC. Its protein product is CASSQEDGPYEQYF.